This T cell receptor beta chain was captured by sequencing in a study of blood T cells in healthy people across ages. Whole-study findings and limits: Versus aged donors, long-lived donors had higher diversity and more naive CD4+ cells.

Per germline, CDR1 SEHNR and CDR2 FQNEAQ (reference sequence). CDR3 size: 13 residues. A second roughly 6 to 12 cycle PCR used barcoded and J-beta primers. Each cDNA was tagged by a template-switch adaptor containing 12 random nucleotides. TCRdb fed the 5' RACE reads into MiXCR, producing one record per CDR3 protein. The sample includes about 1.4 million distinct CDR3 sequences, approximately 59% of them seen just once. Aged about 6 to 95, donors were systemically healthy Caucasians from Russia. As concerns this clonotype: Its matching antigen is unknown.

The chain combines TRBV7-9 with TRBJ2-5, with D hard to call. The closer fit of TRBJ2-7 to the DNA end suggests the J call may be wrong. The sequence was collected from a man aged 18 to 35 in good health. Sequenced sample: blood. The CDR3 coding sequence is TGTGCCAGCAGCTTATATGGTGAATCCGAGCAGTACTTC. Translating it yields CASSLYGESEQYF.